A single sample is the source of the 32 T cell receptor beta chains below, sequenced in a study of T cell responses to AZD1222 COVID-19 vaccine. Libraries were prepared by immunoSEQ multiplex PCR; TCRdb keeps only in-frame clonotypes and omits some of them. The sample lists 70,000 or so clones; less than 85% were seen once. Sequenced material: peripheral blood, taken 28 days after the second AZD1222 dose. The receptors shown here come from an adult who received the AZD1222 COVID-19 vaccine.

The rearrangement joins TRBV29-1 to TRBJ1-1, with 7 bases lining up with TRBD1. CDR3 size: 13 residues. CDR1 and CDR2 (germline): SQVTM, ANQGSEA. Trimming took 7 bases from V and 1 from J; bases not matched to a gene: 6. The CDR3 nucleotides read TGCAGCGCCGTAGGGACAGCGAACACTGAAGCTTTCTTT. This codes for CSAVGTANTEAFF.

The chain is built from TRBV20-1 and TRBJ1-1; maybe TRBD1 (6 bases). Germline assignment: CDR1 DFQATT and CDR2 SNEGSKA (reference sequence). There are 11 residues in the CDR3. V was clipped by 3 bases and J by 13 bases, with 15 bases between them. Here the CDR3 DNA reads TGCAGTGCTAGGCAGGGGCTCCTCGGTTTCTTT. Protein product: CSARQGLLGFF.

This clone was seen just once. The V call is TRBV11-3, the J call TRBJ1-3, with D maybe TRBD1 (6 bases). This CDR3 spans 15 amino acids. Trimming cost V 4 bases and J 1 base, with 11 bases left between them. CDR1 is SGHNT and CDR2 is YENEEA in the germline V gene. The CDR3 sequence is CASSSLQGSGNTIYF. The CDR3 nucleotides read TGTGCCAGCAGCTCACTTCAGGGGTCTGGAAACACCATATATTTT.

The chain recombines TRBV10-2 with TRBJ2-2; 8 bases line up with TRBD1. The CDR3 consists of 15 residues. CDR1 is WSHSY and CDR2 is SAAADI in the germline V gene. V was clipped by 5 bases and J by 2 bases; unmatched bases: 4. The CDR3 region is CASSRTGINTGELFF. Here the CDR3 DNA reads TGCGCCAGCAGTAGGACAGGGATTAACACCGGGGAGCTGTTTTTT.

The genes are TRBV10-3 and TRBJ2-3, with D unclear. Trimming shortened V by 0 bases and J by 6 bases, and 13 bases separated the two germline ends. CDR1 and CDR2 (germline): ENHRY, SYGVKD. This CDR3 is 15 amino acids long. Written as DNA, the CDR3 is TGTGCCATCAGTGAGTCGACTTCCACCCGCGATACGCAGTATTTT. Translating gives CAISESTSTRDTQYF.

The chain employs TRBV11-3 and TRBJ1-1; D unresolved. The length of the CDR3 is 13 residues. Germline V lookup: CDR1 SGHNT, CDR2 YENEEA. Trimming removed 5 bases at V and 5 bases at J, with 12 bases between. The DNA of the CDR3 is TGTGCCAGCAGCCGTAGGGAAGGGACTGAAGCTTTCTTT. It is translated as CASSRREGTEAFF.

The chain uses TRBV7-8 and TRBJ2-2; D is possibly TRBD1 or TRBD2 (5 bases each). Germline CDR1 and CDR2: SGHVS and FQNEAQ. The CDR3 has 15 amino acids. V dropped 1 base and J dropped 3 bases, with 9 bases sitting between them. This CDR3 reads CASSLGGGYTGELFF. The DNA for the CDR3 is TGTGCCAGCAGCTTAGGTGGGGGATACACCGGGGAGCTGTTTTTT.

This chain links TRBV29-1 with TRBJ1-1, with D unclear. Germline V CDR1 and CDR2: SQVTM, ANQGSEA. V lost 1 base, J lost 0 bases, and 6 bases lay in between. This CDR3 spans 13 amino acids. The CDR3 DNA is TGCAGCGTTGAAGGGGAAATGAACACTGAAGCTTTCTTT. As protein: CSVEGEMNTEAFF. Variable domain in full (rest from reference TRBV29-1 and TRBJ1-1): SAVISQKPSRDICQRGTSLTIQCQVDSQVTMMFWYRQQPGQSLTLIATANQGSEATYESGFVIDKFPISRPNLTFSTLTVSNMSPEDSSIYLCSVEGEMNTEAFFGQGTRLTVV.

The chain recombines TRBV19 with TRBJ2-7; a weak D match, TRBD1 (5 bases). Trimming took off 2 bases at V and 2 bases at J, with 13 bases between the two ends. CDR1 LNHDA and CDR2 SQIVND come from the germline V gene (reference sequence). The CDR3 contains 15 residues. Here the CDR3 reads CASSIQGRDTYEQYF. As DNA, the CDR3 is TGTGCCAGTAGTATACAGGGAAGAGATACCTACGAGCAGTACTTC.

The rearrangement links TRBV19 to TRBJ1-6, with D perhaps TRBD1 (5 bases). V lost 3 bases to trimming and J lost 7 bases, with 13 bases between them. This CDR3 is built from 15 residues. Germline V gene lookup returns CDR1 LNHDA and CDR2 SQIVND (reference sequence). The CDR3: CASSIIGAANSPLHF. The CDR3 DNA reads TGTGCCAGTAGTATCATCGGGGCCGCAAATTCACCCCTCCACTTT.

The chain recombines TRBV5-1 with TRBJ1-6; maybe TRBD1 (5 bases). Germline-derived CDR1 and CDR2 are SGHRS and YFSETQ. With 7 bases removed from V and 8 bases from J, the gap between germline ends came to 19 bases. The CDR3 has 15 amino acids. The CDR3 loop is CASRWDGLEDSPLHF. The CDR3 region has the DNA TGCGCCAGCCGCTGGGACGGATTAGAAGATTCACCCCTCCACTTT.

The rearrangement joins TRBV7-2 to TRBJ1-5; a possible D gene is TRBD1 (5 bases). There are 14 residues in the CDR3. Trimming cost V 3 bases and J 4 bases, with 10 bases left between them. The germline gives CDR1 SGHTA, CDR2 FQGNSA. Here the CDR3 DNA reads TGTGCCAGCAGCTTCCGGGACGGAAATCAGCCCCAGCATTTT. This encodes CASSFRDGNQPQHF.

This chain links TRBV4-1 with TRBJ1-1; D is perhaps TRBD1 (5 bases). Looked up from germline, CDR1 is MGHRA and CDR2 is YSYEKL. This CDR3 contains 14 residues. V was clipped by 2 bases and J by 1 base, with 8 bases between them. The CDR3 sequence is CASSQHGGNTEAFF. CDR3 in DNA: TGCGCCAGCAGCCAACATGGGGGGAACACTGAAGCTTTCTTT.

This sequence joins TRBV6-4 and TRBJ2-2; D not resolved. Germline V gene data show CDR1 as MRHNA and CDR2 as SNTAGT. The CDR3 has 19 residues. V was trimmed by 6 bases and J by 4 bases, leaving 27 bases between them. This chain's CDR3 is CASSQGRPAQVGGTGELFF. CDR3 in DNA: TGTGCCAGCAGCCAAGGAAGGCCAGCCCAAGTAGGTGGCACCGGGGAGCTGTTTTTT.

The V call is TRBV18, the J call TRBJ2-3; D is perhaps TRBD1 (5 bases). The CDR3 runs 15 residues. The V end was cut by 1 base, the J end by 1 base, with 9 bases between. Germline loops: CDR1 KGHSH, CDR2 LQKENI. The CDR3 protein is CASSPQLQGTDTQYF. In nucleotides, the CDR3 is TGTGCCAGCTCACCACAATTACAGGGCACAGATACGCAGTATTTT.

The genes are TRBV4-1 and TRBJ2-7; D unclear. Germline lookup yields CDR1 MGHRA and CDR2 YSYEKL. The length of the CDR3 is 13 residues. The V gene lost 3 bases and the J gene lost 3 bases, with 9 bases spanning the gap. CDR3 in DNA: TGCGCCAGCAGCCACGGCCAGATCTACGAGCAGTACTTC. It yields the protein CASSHGQIYEQYF.

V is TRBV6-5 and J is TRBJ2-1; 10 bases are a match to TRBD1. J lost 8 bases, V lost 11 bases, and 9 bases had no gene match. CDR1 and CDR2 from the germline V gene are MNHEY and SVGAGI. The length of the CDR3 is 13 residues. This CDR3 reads CAPPRDRGDEQFF. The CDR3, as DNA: TGTGCCCCCCCTCGGGACAGGGGAGATGAGCAGTTCTTC.

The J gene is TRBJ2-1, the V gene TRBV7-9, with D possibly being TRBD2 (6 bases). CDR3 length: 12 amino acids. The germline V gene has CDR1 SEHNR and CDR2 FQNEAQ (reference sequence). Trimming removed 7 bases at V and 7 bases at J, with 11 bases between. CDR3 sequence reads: CASTTRGNEQFF. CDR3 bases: TGTGCCAGCACCACCCGGGGGAATGAGCAGTTCTTC.

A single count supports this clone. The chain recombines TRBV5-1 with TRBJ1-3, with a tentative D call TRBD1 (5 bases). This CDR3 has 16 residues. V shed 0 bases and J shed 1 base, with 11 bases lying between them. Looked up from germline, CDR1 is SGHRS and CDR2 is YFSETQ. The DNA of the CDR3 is TGCGCCAGCAGCTTGGCCAGCGGGGGTTCTGGAAACACCATATATTTT. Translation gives CASSLASGGSGNTIYF.

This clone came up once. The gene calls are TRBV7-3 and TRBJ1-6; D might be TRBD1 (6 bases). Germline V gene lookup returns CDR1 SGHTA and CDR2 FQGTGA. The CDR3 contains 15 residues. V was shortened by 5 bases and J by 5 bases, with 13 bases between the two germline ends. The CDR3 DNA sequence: TGTGCCAGCAGCCCCGGGACACGGAATAATTCACCCCTCCACTTT. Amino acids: CASSPGTRNNSPLHF.

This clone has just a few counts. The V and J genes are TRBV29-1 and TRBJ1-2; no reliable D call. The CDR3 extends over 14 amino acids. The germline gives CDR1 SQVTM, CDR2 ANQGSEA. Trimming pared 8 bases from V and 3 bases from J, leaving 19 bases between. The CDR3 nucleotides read TGCAGCATATGGGGAGGAGGGTGGGACTATGGCTACACCTTC. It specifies CSIWGGGWDYGYTF.

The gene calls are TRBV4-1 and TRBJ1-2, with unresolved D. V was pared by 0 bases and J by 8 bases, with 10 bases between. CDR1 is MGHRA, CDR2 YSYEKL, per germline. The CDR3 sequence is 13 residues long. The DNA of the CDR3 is TGCGCCAGCAGCCAAGATCTCGCGGGAGGCTACACCTTC. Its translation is CASSQDLAGGYTF.

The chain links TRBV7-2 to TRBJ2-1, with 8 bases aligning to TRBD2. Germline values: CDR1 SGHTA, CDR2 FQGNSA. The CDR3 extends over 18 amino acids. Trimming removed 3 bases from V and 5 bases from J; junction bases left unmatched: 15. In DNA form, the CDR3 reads TGTGCCAGCAGCTTCCCTGAACGGGAGGGCCTTACCCACAATGAGCAGTTCTTC. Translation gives CASSFPEREGLTHNEQFF. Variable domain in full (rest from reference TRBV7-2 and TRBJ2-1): GAGVSQSPSNKVTEKGKDVELRCDPISGHTALYWYRQSLGQGLEFLIYFQGNSAPDKSGLPSDRFSAERTGGSVSTLTIQRTQQEDSAVYLCASSFPEREGLTHNEQFFGPGTRLTVL.

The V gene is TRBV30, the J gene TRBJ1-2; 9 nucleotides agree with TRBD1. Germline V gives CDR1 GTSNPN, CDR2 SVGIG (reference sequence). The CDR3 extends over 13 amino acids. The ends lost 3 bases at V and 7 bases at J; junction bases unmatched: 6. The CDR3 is CAWSPGQGTGYTF. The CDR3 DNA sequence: TGTGCCTGGAGCCCGGGACAGGGCACTGGCTACACCTTC.

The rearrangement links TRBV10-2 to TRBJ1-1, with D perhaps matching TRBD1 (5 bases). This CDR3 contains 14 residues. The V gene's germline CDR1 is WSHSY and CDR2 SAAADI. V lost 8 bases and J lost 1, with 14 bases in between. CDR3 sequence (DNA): TGCGCCAGCTTAGCTTGGGGCGGGAACACTGAAGCTTTCTTT. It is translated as CASLAWGGNTEAFF.

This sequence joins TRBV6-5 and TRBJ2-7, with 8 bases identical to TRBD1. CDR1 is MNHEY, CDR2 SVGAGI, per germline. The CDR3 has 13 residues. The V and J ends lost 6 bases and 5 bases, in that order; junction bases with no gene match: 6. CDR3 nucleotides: TGTGCCAGCAGCCCAGGGGGCTGGGACGAGCAGTACTTC. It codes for CASSPGGWDEQYF.

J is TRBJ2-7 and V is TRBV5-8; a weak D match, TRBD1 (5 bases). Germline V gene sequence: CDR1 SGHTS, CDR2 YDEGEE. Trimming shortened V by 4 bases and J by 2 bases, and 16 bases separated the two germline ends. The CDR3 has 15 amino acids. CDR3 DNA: TGTGCCAGCAGCCCCCTTTTTAGGGGAACCTACGAGCAGTACTTC. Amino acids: CASSPLFRGTYEQYF.

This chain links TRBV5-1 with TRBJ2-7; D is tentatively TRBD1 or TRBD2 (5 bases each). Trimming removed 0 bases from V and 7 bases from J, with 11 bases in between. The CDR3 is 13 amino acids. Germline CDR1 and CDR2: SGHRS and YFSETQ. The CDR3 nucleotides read TGCGCCAGCAGCTTGGGGGGACGAGATGAGCAGTACTTC. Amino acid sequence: CASSLGGRDEQYF.

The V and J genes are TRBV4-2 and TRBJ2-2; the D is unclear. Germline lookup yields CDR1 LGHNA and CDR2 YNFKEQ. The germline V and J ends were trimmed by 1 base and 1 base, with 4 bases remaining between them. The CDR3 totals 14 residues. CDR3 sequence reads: CASSQAQNTGELFF. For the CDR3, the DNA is TGTGCCAGCAGCCAAGCGCAGAACACCGGGGAGCTGTTTTTT.

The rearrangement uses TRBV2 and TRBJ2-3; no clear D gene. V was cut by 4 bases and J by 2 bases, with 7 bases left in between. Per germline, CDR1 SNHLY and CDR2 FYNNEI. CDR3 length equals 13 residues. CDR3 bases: TGTGCCAGCAGTGGGACCTACACAGATACGCAGTATTTT. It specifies CASSGTYTDTQYF. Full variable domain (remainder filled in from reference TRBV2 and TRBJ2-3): EPEVTQTPSHQVTQMGQEVILRCVPISNHLYFYWYRQILGQKVEFLVSFYNNEISEKSEIFDDQFSVERPDGSNFTLKIRSTKLEDSAMYFCASSGTYTDTQYFGPGTRLTVL.

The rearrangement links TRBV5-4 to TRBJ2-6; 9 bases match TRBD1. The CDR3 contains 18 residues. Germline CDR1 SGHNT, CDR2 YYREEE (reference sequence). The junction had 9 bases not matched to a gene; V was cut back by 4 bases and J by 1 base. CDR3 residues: CASSLGGDRVSGANVLTF. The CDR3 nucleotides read TGTGCCAGCAGCCTGGGTGGGGACAGGGTTTCTGGGGCCAACGTCCTGACTTTC.

The CDR3 loop reads CATSTPMRGDTQYF. In DNA form, the CDR3 reads TGTGCCACCAGCACTCCGATGAGGGGAGATACGCAGTATTTT. The rearrangement links TRBV15 to TRBJ2-3, with D tentatively TRBD1 or TRBD2 (5 bases each). V dropped 4 bases and J dropped 5 bases, with 13 bases sitting between them. Germline CDR1 and CDR2: LNHNV and YYDKDF (reference sequence). The CDR3 spans 14 residues. The full variable domain, rest sourced from reference TRBV15 and TRBJ2-3, is DAMVIQNPRYQVTQFGKPVTLSCSQTLNHNVMYWYQQKSSQAPKLLFHYYDKDFNNEADTPDNFQSRRPNTSFCFLDIRSPGLGDTAMYLCATSTPMRGDTQYFGPGTRLTVL.